A selection of T cell receptor beta chains follows, all from one sample in a study of tumor-infiltrating lymphocytes in oesophageal squamous cell carcinoma. TCRdb itself ran the PCR reads through MiXCR, one entry per CDR3 protein. This sample has roughly 20,000 distinct CDR3 sequences; approximately 40% occur once, and the top ten carry 9% to 14%. Sequencing was done on a sample of esophageal tumor tissue. These receptor sequences come from a male donor with esophageal squamous cell carcinoma. Each CDR3 is given with its conserved first and last residue. The D gene is left open where the match is weak. Size tells how often a clone was seen (once, few, many) or the class of an expanded clone, and some rows leave it out.

CDR3nt	CDR3aa	d_gene	j_gene	v_gene	abundance
TGTGCCAGCAGCCTCAGCGGGGGGACAGGCTACAATGAGCAGTTCTTC	CASSLSGGTGYNEQFF	.	TRBJ2-1	TRBV7-1	once
TGTGTTACGCGACGGGCTAGCGGGAGAGGGGGGAATGAGCAGTTCTTC	CVTRRASGRGGNEQFF	TRBD2	TRBJ2-1	TRBV7-9	large
TGTGCCAGCGGTGGGGGGCGCAGCTATGGCTACACCTTC	CASGGGRSYGYTF	.	TRBJ1-2	TRBV28	medium-sized
TGTGCCAGCAGCTTAGATCGTGCGGGAGGGAGGACGACAGATACGCAGTATTTT	CASSLDRAGGRTTDTQYF	TRBD2	TRBJ2-3	TRBV11-2	.
TGTGCCAGCAGCTTAGATCGGACAGGGGGCATCTACGAGCAGTACTTC	CASSLDRTGGIYEQYF	TRBD1	TRBJ2-7	TRBV11-2	.
TGCGCCAGCAGTGAGTCAGGGATTGGGGCCAACGTCCTGACTTTC	CASSESGIGANVLTF	.	TRBJ2-6	TRBV10-1	many
TGTGCCAGCAGTTCGTATTTAGCGGGACCGCCCCTTTCCGGGGAGCTGTTTTTT	CASSSYLAGPPLSGELFF	TRBD2	TRBJ2-2	TRBV27	many
TGTGCCAGCAGTGAAGGCACCGGGACAGGGTACGACGAGCAGTACTTC	CASSEGTGTGYDEQYF	TRBD1	TRBJ2-7	TRBV6-1	.
TGTGCCAGCAGCTCGACAGGTACTAATGAAAAACTGTTTTTT	CASSSTGTNEKLFF	.	TRBJ1-4	TRBV5-5	many
TGTGCCAGCAGTGAAGCGCTTCGGGGGTTTCAGCAGTACTTC	CASSEALRGFQQYF	.	TRBJ2-5	TRBV2	few
TGTGCCAGCAGCGACCGCTACGAGCAGTACTTC	CASSDRYEQYF	.	TRBJ2-7	TRBV7-2	.
TGTGCCAGCAGCTTAGCGAATTTTTTGGATACGCAGTATTTT	CASSLANFLDTQYF	.	TRBJ2-3	TRBV7-6	.
TGCAGTGCTAGAGATGGGGGACAGCTAATGAACACTGAAGCTTTCTTT	CSARDGGQLMNTEAFF	TRBD1	TRBJ1-1	TRBV20-1	.
TGTGCCAGTAGTATTGGGGGACAGTTCTCCTACGAGCAGTACTTC	CASSIGGQFSYEQYF	TRBD1	TRBJ2-7	TRBV19	many
TGTGCCAGCAGCCAAGATTCGGCGGGGACTAGCACAGATACGCAGTATTTT	CASSQDSAGTSTDTQYF	.	TRBJ2-3	TRBV14	many
TGTGCCAGCAAAGTACGAGCCGGTAGCGGGGGGACCTACGAGCAGTACTTC	CASKVRAGSGGTYEQYF	TRBD2	TRBJ2-7	TRBV28	.
TGTGCCACCAGTGAGACCGGGACAGTAGAGACCCAGTACTTC	CATSETGTVETQYF	TRBD1	TRBJ2-5	TRBV24-1	.
TGTGCCAGCAGATTCCTGGACAGTGGGCGCTACGAGCAGTACTTC	CASRFLDSGRYEQYF	.	TRBJ2-7	TRBV2	few
TGTGCCAGCAGCCCTATCGCCGGACAGGGCGGGGGCTACACCTTC	CASSPIAGQGGGYTF	TRBD1	TRBJ1-2	TRBV12-3/TRBV12-4	many
TGTGCCAGTAGTACGCGGGACGGAAGCAATGAGCAGTTCTTC	CASSTRDGSNEQFF	.	TRBJ2-1	TRBV19	many
TGTGCCAGCAGCTGGGCTGGAAACACCATATATTTT	CASSWAGNTIYF	.	TRBJ1-3	TRBV28	many
TGTGCCAGCAGCTTAGGGGACAGGGGATACCAAGAGACCCAGTACTTC	CASSLGDRGYQETQYF	TRBD1	TRBJ2-5	TRBV7-2	.
TGTGCCAGCAGTTCCCCCAGGTCTAACTATGGCTACACCTTC	CASSSPRSNYGYTF	.	TRBJ1-2	TRBV6-1	.
TGTGCCAGCAGCCCCGGACAGTTCCAAGAGACCCAGTACTTC	CASSPGQFQETQYF	.	TRBJ2-5	TRBV7-2	.
TGTGCCAGCAGTTACAGTATCGAGCAGTACTTC	CASSYSIEQYF	.	TRBJ2-7	TRBV7-8	.
TGCGCCAGCAGCTTGGGGGACAGGGGGCTAGGTCAGCCCCAGCATTTT	CASSLGDRGLGQPQHF	TRBD1	TRBJ1-5	TRBV5-1	many
TGCAGTGCCTCCCTCGGACTAGCAACGCGACGGGAGTACTTC	CSASLGLATRREYF	TRBD2	TRBJ2-1	TRBV20-1	many
TGTGCCAGCAGTTACAGGACTGGTGATGAGCAGTTCTTC	CASSYRTGDEQFF	.	TRBJ2-1	TRBV12-3/TRBV12-4	many
TGTGCCAGCAGCGTAGGCGGACAGAAAAACATTCAGTACTTC	CASSVGGQKNIQYF	.	TRBJ2-4	TRBV7-2	.
TGTGCCAGCAGCTTAAGCCACTTTGCCGGGGAGCTGTTTTTT	CASSLSHFAGELFF	.	TRBJ2-2	TRBV7-3	.
TGTGCCAGCAGCTTAGGACAGGGAGCCTCCTACGAGCAGTACTTC	CASSLGQGASYEQYF	TRBD1	TRBJ2-7	TRBV5-6	many